Below are 24 T cell receptor beta chains sequenced from a single sample in a study of blood T cell repertoires in COVID-19. The method was immunoSEQ multiplex PCR; TCRdb's version includes in-frame clones alone and lacks a portion of them. The sample lists about 160,000 clones, roughly four fifths occurring once. Sequenced material: peripheral blood. The receptors come from an elderly woman with acute or convalescent COVID-19.

The rearrangement uses TRBV7-9 and TRBJ2-5, with D perhaps matching TRBD2 (5 bases). Germline values: CDR1 SEHNR, CDR2 FQNEAQ (reference sequence). Trimming pared 1 base from V and 4 bases from J, leaving 13 bases between. The CDR3 is 15 amino acids. The CDR3 here is CASSLEVLEGETQYF. The CDR3 DNA is TGTGCCAGCAGCTTAGAAGTACTTGAGGGAGAGACCCAGTACTTC. Using reference TRBV7-9 and TRBJ2-5 for the parts outside the CDR3, the full variable domain is DTGVSQNPRHKITKRGQNVTFRCDPISEHNRLYWYRQTLGQGPEFLTYFQNEAQLEKSRLLSDRFSAERPKGSFSTLEIQRTEQGDSAMYLCASSLEVLEGETQYFGPGTRLLVL.

This chain connects TRBV6-5 to TRBJ1-1, with 7 bases identical to TRBD1. V lost 4 bases to trimming and J lost 5 bases; unmatched junction nucleotides: 10. The CDR3 is 15 amino acids. Per germline, CDR1 MNHEY and CDR2 SVGAGI. The CDR3 sequence: CASSFSRQGWTEAFF. The CDR3 nucleotides read TGTGCCAGCAGTTTTTCTCGACAGGGTTGGACTGAAGCTTTCTTT.

As regards this clone: Different DNA sequences within this sample yield the same CDR3. The chain carries TRBV13 and TRBJ2-1; D might be TRBD2 (6 bases). V gave up 1 base and J gave up 4 bases, with 8 bases separating them. The CDR3 is 14 amino acids. Per germline, CDR1 PRHDT and CDR2 FYEKMQ (reference sequence). Written as DNA, the CDR3 is TGTGCCAGCAGCTTAGTGGCGGGATACAATGAGCAGTTCTTC. It encodes CASSLVAGYNEQFF. The full variable domain, its missing parts supplied by reference TRBV13 and TRBJ2-1, is AAGVIQSPRHLIKEKRETATLKCYPIPRHDTVYWYQQGPGQDPQFLISFYEKMQSDKGSIPDRFSAQQFSDYHSELNMSSLELGDSALYFCASSLVAGYNEQFFGPGTRLTVL.

The chain is built from TRBV19 and TRBJ2-1; 9 bases are a match to TRBD1. The CDR3 covers 15 residues. Germline-derived CDR1 and CDR2 are LNHDA and SQIVND (reference sequence). After removal of 9 bases from V and 6 bases from J, the junction contained 12 bases not matched to a gene. CDR3 sequence reads: CASSTGDREINEQFF. CDR3 in DNA: TGTGCCAGCTCCACCGGGGACAGGGAGATCAATGAGCAGTTCTTC.

The chain employs TRBV20-1 and TRBJ2-1; no clear D gene. Germline CDR1 and CDR2: DFQATT and SNEGSKA (reference sequence). The CDR3 spans 11 residues. Trimming pared 1 base from V and 10 bases from J, leaving 8 bases between. Here the CDR3 reads CSARAVREQFF. As DNA, the CDR3 is TGCAGTGCTAGAGCTGTGAGGGAGCAGTTCTTC.

The V call is TRBV5-1, the J call TRBJ1-4; tentative D call: TRBD1 (5 bases). CDR1 is SGHRS and CDR2 is YFSETQ in the germline V gene. The CDR3 has 14 amino acids. V dropped 0 bases and J dropped 8 bases, with 11 bases sitting between them. The CDR3 reads CASSLEGAGEKLFF. Here the CDR3 DNA reads TGCGCCAGCAGCTTGGAAGGGGCGGGGGAAAAACTGTTTTTT.

CDR3 nucleotides: TGTGCCAGCAGGAAACAGGCCTCAACTAATGAAAAACTGTTTTTT. This gives the protein CASRKQASTNEKLFF. The genes are TRBV7-2 and TRBJ1-4; possible D gene TRBD1, 5 bases. The CDR3 is 15 residues long. Trimming cost V 6 bases and J 0 bases, with 11 bases left between them. Germline V lookup: CDR1 SGHTA, CDR2 FQGNSA.

The rearrangement uses TRBV18 and TRBJ1-1; perhaps TRBD1 as D (6 bases). This CDR3 spans 15 amino acids. Germline V gene lookup returns CDR1 KGHSH and CDR2 LQKENI. With 1 base removed from V and 4 bases from J, the gap between germline ends came to 13 bases. The CDR3 reads CASSPLSRGGTEAFF. CDR3 sequence (DNA): TGTGCCAGCTCACCACTGAGCAGGGGTGGCACTGAAGCTTTCTTT.

The J gene is TRBJ2-7, the V gene TRBV6-5; D is unresolved. Germline V gene data show CDR1 as MNHEY and CDR2 as SVGAGI. The CDR3 is 13 residues long. Between the trimmed V and J ends, which lost 7 bases and 1 base, there was a span of 11 bases. The CDR3 DNA reads TGTGCCAGCACCCGGGTCGGATCCTACGAGCAGTACTTC. It is translated as CASTRVGSYEQYF.

The chain combines TRBV7-9 with TRBJ2-7; TRBD1 aligns across 8 bases. The germline gives CDR1 SEHNR, CDR2 FQNEAQ (reference sequence). The V and J ends lost 1 base and 3 bases, in that order; junction bases with no gene match: 2. The CDR3 has 14 amino acids. CDR3 region: CASSLGDRLYEQYF. The CDR3, as DNA: TGTGCCAGCAGCTTAGGGGACAGGCTCTACGAGCAGTACTTC.

This clone was recorded once. This chain connects TRBV5-1 to TRBJ2-3; 8 bases line up with TRBD2. CDR1 is SGHRS and CDR2 is YFSETQ in the germline V gene. The CDR3 sequence is 16 residues long. After removal of 4 bases from V and 4 bases from J, the junction contained 11 bases not matched to a gene. The CDR3 nucleotides are TGCGCCAGCAGCCCGGTCACGGGAGGGGCCCCAGATACGCAGTATTTT. Encoded protein: CASSPVTGGAPDTQYF.

V and J are TRBV6-1 and TRBJ2-3; no clear D. Trimming took 5 bases from V and 2 from J, leaving 11 bases between them. Germline V gene sequence: CDR1 MNHNS, CDR2 SASEGT. The CDR3 has 14 amino acids. The CDR3 loop reads CASSSATATDTQYF. The CDR3 DNA reads as TGTGCCAGCAGTTCCGCGACTGCCACAGATACGCAGTATTTT.

The genes are TRBV10-3 and TRBJ1-6; D not certain. This CDR3 is built from 13 residues. Deletions cut 2 bases from V and 5 bases from J, with 4 bases between. Germline assignment: CDR1 ENHRY and CDR2 SYGVKD. The CDR3 is CAISEIDNSPLHF. The DNA for the CDR3 is TGTGCCATCAGTGAGATAGATAATTCACCCCTCCACTTT.

This clone was counted between two and nine times. The chain combines TRBV7-2 with TRBJ2-1; TRBD2 matches 7 bases. The V and J ends lost 5 bases and 8 bases, in that order; junction bases with no gene match: 12. The CDR3 covers 15 residues. CDR1 and CDR2 from the germline V gene are SGHTA and FQGNSA. This CDR3 reads CASSPAGGSGDEQFF. DNA for the CDR3: TGTGCCAGCAGCCCCGCGGGCGGGAGTGGGGATGAGCAGTTCTTC.

This clone came up a few times. The chain joins TRBV5-4 to TRBJ1-3, with D possibly being TRBD1 (6 bases). The V end was cut by 0 bases, the J end by 4 bases, with 8 bases between. The CDR3 is 14 residues long. Germline loops: CDR1 SGHNT, CDR2 YYREEE (reference sequence). The CDR3 DNA is TGTGCCAGCAGCTTGGCAGGGGTCGGAAACACCATATATTTT. It specifies CASSLAGVGNTIYF.

This sequence joins TRBV5-4 and TRBJ2-2; D is ambiguous. Germline V gene sequence: CDR1 SGHNT, CDR2 YYREEE (reference sequence). The CDR3 has 13 amino acids. The germline V and J ends were trimmed by 2 bases and 6 bases, with 8 bases remaining between them. This chain's CDR3 is CASSFSRAGELFF. In nucleotides, the CDR3 is TGTGCCAGCAGCTTCTCCCGCGCCGGGGAGCTGTTTTTT.

This clone turned up a few times. This sequence joins TRBV5-1 and TRBJ2-1, with 13 nucleotides matching TRBD2. With V trimmed by 3 bases and J by 7 bases, 10 bases remained unmatched. The CDR3 runs 17 residues. Germline CDR1 is SGHRS and CDR2 is YFSETQ. CDR3 DNA: TGCGCCAGCAGCTACTTAGGACTAGCGGGGGACCGTAATGAGCAGTTCTTC. As protein: CASSYLGLAGDRNEQFF.

The chain couples TRBV12-1 to TRBJ2-3; the table's TRBD2 call for D was not verified on the DNA. TRBV12-1 is deemed a pseudogene. The CDR3 loop spans 18 amino acids. The CDR3 reads CARPRMVGTGDGTDTQYF. DNA of the CDR3: TGTGCCCGTCCCAGAATGGTGGGAACGGGGGACGGGACAGATACGCAGTATTTT.

V usage is TRBV5-1 and J usage is TRBJ1-2; 7 nucleotides agree with TRBD1. The CDR3 totals 15 residues. The germline gives CDR1 SGHRS, CDR2 YFSETQ. The V gene end was trimmed by 4 bases and the J gene end by 6 bases; junction bases not matched to a gene: 12. This chain's CDR3 is CASSTTDRVRDGYTF. CDR3 coding DNA: TGCGCCAGCAGCACGACTGACAGGGTGCGAGATGGCTACACCTTC.

This sequence joins TRBV10-3 and TRBJ2-2; D might be TRBD2 (5 bases). Trimming took 3 bases from V and 7 from J, leaving 9 bases between them. The CDR3 is 13 amino acids. CDR1 is ENHRY and CDR2 is SYGVKD in the germline V gene. The CDR3: CAISDRGDGELFF. The CDR3 bases are TGTGCCATCAGTGACCGGGGAGACGGGGAGCTGTTTTTT.

The chain combines TRBV7-2 with TRBJ1-5; 7 bases agree with TRBD1. V gave up 1 base and J gave up 6 bases; unmatched junction bases: 6. Germline values: CDR1 SGHTA, CDR2 FQGNSA. The CDR3 contains 15 residues. This CDR3 is CASSLEGAPGQPQHF. CDR3 in DNA: TGTGCCAGCAGCTTAGAGGGGGCGCCGGGTCAGCCCCAGCATTTT.

This CDR3 reads CASSQQQGAEDEQYF. DNA for the CDR3: TGTGCCAGCTCTCAACAACAGGGGGCAGAGGACGAGCAGTACTTC. The rearrangement joins TRBV18 to TRBJ2-7, with 9 bases that match TRBD1. V shed 6 bases and J 5 bases; nucleotides not matched to a gene: 11. Germline CDR1 is KGHSH and CDR2 is LQKENI. The CDR3 length is 15 residues.

This clone showed up just a few times. This sequence joins TRBV5-6 and TRBJ2-7; no reliable D call. Trimming pared 0 bases from V and 7 bases from J, leaving 5 bases between. From germline, CDR1 is SGHDT and CDR2 YYEEEE. CDR3 length: 11 amino acids. CDR3 protein: CASSLGAEQYF. The CDR3 DNA is TGTGCCAGCAGCTTGGGGGCAGAGCAGTACTTC.

The CDR3 loop reads CAWSGTGRGEKLFF. CDR3 bases: TGTGCCTGGAGTGGGACAGGGCGGGGTGAAAAACTGTTTTTT. The chain recombines TRBV30 with TRBJ1-4, with TRBD1 matching 8 bases. With V trimmed by 1 base and J by 7 bases, 5 bases remained unmatched. This CDR3 has 14 amino acids. In germline, CDR1 is GTSNPN, CDR2 SVGIG (reference sequence). The full variable domain, rest sourced from reference TRBV30 and TRBJ1-4, is SQTIHQWPATLVQPVGSPLSLECTVEGTSNPNLYWYRQAAGRGLQLLFYSVGIGQISSEVPQNLSASRPQDRQFILSSKKLLLSDSGFYLCAWSGTGRGEKLFFGSGTQLSVL.